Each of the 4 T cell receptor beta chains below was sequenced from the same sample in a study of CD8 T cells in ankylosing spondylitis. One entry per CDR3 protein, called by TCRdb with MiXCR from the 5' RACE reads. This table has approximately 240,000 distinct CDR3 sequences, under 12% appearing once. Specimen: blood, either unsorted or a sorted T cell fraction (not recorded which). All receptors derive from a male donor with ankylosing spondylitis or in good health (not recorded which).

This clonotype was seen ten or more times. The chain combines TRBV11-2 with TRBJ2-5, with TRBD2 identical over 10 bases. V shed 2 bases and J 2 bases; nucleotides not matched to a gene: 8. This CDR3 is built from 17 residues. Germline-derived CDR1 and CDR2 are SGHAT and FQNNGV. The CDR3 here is CASSLLRSGGLQETQYF. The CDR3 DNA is TGTGCCAGCAGCTTACTCCGTAGCGGGGGGCTTCAAGAGACCCAGTACTTC.

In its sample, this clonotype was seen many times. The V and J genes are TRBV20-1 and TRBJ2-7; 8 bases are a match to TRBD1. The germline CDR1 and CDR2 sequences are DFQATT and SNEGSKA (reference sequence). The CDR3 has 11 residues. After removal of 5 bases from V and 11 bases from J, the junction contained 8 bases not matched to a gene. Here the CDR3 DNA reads TGCAGTGCTTCAGGGGGCAGGGAGGAGTACTTC. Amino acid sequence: CSASGGREEYF.

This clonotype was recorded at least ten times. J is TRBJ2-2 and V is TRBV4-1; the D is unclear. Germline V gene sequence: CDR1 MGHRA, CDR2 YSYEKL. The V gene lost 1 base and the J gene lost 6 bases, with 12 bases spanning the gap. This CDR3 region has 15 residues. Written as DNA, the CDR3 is TGCGCCAGCAGCCAAGGCCCCCCTACCCCCGGGGAGCTGTTTTTT. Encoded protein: CASSQGPPTPGELFF.

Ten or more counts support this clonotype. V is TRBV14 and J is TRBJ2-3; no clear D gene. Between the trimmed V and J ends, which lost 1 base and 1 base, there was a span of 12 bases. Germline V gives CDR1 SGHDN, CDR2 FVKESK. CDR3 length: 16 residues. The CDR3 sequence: CASSQGPRIGTDTQYF. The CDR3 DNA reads TGTGCCAGCAGCCAAGGACCGCGGATAGGCACAGATACGCAGTATTTT.